These 8 T cell receptor beta chains came from one sample sequenced in a study of CD8 T cells in acute hepatitis C reinfection. Time point reported: naive CD8 control sorted from an acute-time-point sample. Repertoires were generated with immunoSEQ multiplex PCR, while TCRdb's copy carries only in-frame clones and drops some. The sample holds around 34,000 clones, just under 90% seen once. Sequenced sample: naive CD8+ T cells from PBMCs. These receptors all stem from a man aged 30 to 39 with chronic hepatitis C.

The V and J genes are TRBV5-4 and TRBJ1-2, with D hard to call. Germline V gene lookup returns CDR1 SGHNT and CDR2 YYREEE (reference sequence). The CDR3 covers 16 residues. Deletions cut 5 bases from V and 2 bases from J, with 19 bases between. CDR3 in amino acids: CASSTKNRVMNYGYTF. CDR3 nucleotide sequence: TGTGCCAGCAGTACCAAGAACCGGGTCATGAACTATGGCTACACCTTC.

In this sample, this clone turned up once. This rearrangement joins TRBV28 to TRBJ2-2; D is perhaps TRBD1 (6 bases). V was clipped by 8 bases and J by 3 bases, with 19 bases between them. Germline values: CDR1 MDHEN, CDR2 SYDVKM. This CDR3 is built from 16 residues. The CDR3 here is CASGYPAGAYTGELFF. CDR3 bases: TGTGCCAGCGGCTACCCCGCAGGGGCCTACACCGGGGAGCTGTTTTTT.

The chain carries TRBV29-1 and TRBJ2-6, with 14 bases fitting TRBD2. CDR3 length equals 17 residues. Germline loops: CDR1 SQVTM, CDR2 ANQGSEA. V dropped 3 bases and J dropped 3; count of bases not matched to a gene: 4. CDR3 sequence: CSVEGLAGDLGANVLTF. For the CDR3, the DNA is TGCAGCGTTGAGGGACTAGCGGGGGATCTTGGGGCCAACGTCCTGACTTTC.

This clone was counted a few times. The J gene is TRBJ1-2, the V gene TRBV9; no clear D gene. The V and J ends lost 3 bases and 4 bases respectively, with 7 bases between them. The CDR3 consists of 12 residues. Germline CDR1 is SGDLS and CDR2 is YYNGEE. CDR3 protein: CASSEQSYGYTF. CDR3 sequence (DNA): TGTGCCAGCAGCGAACAGAGCTATGGCTACACCTTC.

This chain uses TRBV4-1 with TRBJ2-7; D is undetermined. V lost 3 bases and J lost 7, with 10 bases in between. The CDR3 has 12 amino acids. From germline, CDR1 is MGHRA and CDR2 YSYEKL. CDR3 DNA sequence: TGCGCCAGCAGCCAGGTCCCTTGGGAGCAGTACTTC. This translates into CASSQVPWEQYF.

This clone was detected a few times. This chain links TRBV7-5 with TRBJ2-7; TRBD1 is the table's D call and was not checked against the DNA. TRBV7-5 is shown as a pseudogene. The CDR3 is made up of 14 amino acids. In DNA, the CDR3 is TGTGCCAGAAGAATTTACAGGGACTCCTACGAGCAGTACTTC. Translating it yields CARRIYRDSYEQYF.

This chain joins TRBV11-2 and TRBJ1-3; 8 bases match TRBD1. V was pared by 2 bases and J by 0 bases, with 3 bases of the junction left unmatched. Germline V CDR1 and CDR2: SGHAT, FQNNGV. This CDR3 comprises 16 residues. In DNA, the CDR3 is TGTGCCAGCAGCTTATTCACAGGGGGCTCTGGAAACACCATATATTTT. It codes for CASSLFTGGSGNTIYF.

The J gene is TRBJ2-7, the V gene TRBV27; D may be TRBD1 (6 bases). Between the trimmed V and J ends, which lost 7 bases and 4 bases, there was a span of 14 bases. The CDR3 loop spans 13 amino acids. The germline V gene encodes CDR1 MNHEY and CDR2 SMNVEV (reference sequence). CDR3 residues: CASTVAQGYEQYF. CDR3 sequence (DNA): TGTGCCAGCACCGTAGCTCAGGGGTACGAGCAGTACTTC.